The entry below gives a single T cell receptor (beta chain) sequence along with its context. The antigen remains unidentified. This specimen comes from a study of shared clonotypes between healthy human individuals. Study-level background: Three CD4 naive, three CD4 memory, two CD8 naive and one CD8 memory plate were used per donor. Study-wide findings and caveats: For naive CD4 cells, around 5.1% of clonotypes were shared across a handful of donors. It was the few donors that limited the genetic and exposure-history diversity represented. Clonotypes which were not shared had lower generation probabilities than clonotypes that all four donors shared.

Clones were read by immunoSEQ multiplex PCR, and TCRdb kept only the in-frame ones, dropping some. Of about 1 million clones listed, more than 75% were seen once; the top ten hold 0.5% to 0.6%. The sequenced sample was memory CD4+ T cells from PBMCs. The sample's subset: CD45RA-negative fraction. This TCR derives from a man aged 18 to 29 in good health. Some clones in this sample may be carry-over from other donors' samples.

As DNA, the CDR3 is TGTGCCACCGGTTATACACGGGGGGGATACGAGCAGTACTTC. Translating gives CATGYTRGGYEQYF. The chain combines TRBV27 with TRBJ2-7; 8 bases fit TRBD2. Germline assignment: CDR1 MNHEY and CDR2 SMNVEV (reference sequence). The CDR3 length is 14 residues. The J segment lost 4 bases and the V segment lost 10 bases, leaving 12 bases of the junction unmatched.